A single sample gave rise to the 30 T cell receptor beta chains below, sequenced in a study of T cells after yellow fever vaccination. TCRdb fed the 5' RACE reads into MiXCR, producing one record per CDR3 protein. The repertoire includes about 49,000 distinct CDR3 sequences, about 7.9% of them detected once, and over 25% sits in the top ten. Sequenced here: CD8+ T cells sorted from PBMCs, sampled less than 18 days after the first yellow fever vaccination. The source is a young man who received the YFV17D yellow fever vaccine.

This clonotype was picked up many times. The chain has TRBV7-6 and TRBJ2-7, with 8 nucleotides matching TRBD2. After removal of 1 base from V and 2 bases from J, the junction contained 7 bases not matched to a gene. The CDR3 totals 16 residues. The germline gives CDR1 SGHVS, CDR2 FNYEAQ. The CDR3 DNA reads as TGTGCCAGCAGCTTAGAGGGGTTTAGCGGGGCCTACGAGCAGTACTTC. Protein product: CASSLEGFSGAYEQYF.

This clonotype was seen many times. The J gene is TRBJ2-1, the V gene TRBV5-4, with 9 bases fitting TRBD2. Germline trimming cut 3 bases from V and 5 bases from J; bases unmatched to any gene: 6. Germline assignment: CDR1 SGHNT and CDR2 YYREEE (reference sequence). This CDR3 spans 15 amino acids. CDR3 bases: TGTGCCAGCAGCTGGCGGGGGGGCTTTGACAATGAGCAGTTCTTC. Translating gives CASSWRGGFDNEQFF.

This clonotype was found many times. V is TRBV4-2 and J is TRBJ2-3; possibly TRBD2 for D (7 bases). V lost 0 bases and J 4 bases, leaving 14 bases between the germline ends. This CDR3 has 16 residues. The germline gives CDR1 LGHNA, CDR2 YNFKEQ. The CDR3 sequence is CASSQEGGGLPDTQYF. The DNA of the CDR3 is TGTGCCAGCAGCCAAGAGGGCGGGGGCCTTCCAGATACGCAGTATTTT.

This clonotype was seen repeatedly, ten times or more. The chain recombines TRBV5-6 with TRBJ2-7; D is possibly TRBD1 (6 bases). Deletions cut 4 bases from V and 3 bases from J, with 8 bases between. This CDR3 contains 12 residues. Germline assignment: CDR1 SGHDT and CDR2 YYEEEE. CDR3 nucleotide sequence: TGTGCCAGCAGCACAGGGAACTACGAGCAGTACGTC. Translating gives CASSTGNYEQYV.

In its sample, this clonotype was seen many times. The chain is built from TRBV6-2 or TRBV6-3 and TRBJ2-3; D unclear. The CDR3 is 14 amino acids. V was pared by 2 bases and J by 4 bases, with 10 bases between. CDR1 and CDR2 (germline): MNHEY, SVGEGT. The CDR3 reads CASSYEGLADTQYF. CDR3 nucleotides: TGTGCCAGCAGTTACGAAGGGTTGGCAGATACGCAGTATTTT.

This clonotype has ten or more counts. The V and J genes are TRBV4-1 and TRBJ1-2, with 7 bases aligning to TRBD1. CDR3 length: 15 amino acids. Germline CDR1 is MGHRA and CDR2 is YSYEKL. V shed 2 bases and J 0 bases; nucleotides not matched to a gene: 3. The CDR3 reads CASSQHRGPNYGYTF. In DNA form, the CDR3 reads TGCGCCAGCAGCCAACACAGGGGTCCTAACTATGGCTACACCTTC.

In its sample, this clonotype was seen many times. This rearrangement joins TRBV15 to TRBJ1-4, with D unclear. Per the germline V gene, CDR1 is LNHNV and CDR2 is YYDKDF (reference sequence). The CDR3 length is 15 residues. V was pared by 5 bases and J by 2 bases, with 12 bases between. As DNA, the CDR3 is TGTGCCACCAGCCGGAGGGTAGGGACTAATGAAAAACTGTTTTTT. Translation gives CATSRRVGTNEKLFF.

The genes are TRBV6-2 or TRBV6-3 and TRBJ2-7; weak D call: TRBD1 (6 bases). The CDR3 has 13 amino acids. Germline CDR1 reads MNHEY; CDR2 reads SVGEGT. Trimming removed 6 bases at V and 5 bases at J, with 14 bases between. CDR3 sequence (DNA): TGTGCCAGCAGCGAACAGGGTATCCACGAGCAGTACTTC. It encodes CASSEQGIHEQYF.

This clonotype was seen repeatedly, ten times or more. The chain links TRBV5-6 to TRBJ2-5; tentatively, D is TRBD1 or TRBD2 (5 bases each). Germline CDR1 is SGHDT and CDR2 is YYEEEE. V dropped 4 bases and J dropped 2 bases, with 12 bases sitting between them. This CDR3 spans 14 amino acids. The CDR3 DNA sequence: TGTGCCAGCAGCGGGACCCAGGGTCAAGAGACCCAGTACTTC. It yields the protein CASSGTQGQETQYF.

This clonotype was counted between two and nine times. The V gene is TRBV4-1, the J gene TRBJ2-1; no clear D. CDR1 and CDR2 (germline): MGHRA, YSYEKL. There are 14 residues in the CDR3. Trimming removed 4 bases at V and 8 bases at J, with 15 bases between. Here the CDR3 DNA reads TGCGCCAGCAGCCGCCCCGATCCGGCCCATGAGCAGTTCTTC. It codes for CASSRPDPAHEQFF.

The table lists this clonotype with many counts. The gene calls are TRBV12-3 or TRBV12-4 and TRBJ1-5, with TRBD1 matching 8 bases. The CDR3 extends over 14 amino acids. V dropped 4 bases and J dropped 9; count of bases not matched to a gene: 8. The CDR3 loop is CASSSRQGTGPQHF. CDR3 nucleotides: TGTGCCAGCAGTTCCCGACAGGGGACGGGGCCCCAGCATTTT.

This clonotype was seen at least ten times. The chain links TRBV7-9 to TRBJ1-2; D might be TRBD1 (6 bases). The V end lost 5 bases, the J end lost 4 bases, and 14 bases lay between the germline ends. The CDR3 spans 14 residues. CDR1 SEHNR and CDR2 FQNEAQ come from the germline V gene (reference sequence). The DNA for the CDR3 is TGTGCCAGCAGCCCCTCTAACAGGGTCTATGGCTACACCTTC. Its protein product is CASSPSNRVYGYTF. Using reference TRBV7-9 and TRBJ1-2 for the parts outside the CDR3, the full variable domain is DTGVSQNPRHKITKRGQNVTFRCDPISEHNRLYWYRQTLGQGPEFLTYFQNEAQLEKSRLLSDRFSAERPKGSFSTLEIQRTEQGDSAMYLCASSPSNRVYGYTFGSGTRLTVV.

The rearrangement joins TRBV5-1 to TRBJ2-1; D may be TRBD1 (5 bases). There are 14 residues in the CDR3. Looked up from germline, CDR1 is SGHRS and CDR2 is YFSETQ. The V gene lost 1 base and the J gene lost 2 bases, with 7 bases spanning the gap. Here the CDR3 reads CASSLMDTYNEQFF. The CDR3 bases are TGCGCCAGCAGCTTGATGGACACCTACAATGAGCAGTTCTTC.

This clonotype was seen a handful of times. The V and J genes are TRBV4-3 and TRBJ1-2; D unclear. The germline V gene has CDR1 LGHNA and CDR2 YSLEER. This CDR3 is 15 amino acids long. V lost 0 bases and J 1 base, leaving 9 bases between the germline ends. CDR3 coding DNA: TGCGCCAGCAGCCAAGACCCGGGAAATAACTATGGCTACACCTTC. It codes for CASSQDPGNNYGYTF.

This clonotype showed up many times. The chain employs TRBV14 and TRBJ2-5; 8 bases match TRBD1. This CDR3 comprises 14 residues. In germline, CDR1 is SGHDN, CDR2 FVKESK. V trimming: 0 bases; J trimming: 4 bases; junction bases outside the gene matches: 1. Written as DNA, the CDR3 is TGTGCCAGCAGCCAAGAACAGGGGGGAGAGACCCAGTACTTC. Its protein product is CASSQEQGGETQYF. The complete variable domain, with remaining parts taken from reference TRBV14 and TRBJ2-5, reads EAGVTQFPSHSVIEKGQTVTLRCDPISGHDNLYWYRRVMGKEIKFLLHFVKESKQDESGMPNNRFLAERTGGTYSTLKVQPAELEDSGVYFCASSQEQGGETQYFGPGTRLLVL.

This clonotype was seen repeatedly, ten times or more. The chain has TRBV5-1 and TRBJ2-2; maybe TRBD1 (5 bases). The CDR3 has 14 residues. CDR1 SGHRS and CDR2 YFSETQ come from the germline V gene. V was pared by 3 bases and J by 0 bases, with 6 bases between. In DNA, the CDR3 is TGCGCCAGCAGCTGGACATCGAACACCGGGGAGCTGTTTTTT. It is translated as CASSWTSNTGELFF.

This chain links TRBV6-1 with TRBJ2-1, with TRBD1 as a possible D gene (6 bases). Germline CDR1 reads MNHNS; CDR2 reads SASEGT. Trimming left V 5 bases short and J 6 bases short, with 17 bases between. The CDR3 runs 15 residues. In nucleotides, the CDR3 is TGTGCCAGCAGTCCCCAACAGGGAGAAACCAATGAGCAGTTCTTC. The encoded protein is CASSPQQGETNEQFF.

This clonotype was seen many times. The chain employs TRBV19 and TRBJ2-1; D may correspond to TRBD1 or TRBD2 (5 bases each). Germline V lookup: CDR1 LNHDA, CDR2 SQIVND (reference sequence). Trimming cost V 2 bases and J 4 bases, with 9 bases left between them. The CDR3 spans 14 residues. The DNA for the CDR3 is TGTGCCAGTAGTATACTAGCAGGGTACAATGAGCAGTTCTTC. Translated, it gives CASSILAGYNEQFF.

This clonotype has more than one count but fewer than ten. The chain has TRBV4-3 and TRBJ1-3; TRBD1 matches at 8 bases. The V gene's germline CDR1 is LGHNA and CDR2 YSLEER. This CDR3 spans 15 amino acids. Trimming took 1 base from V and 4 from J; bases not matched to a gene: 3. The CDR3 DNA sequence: TGCGCCAGCAGCCAAGGCAGGGGGCTCGGAAACACCATATATTTT. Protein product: CASSQGRGLGNTIYF.

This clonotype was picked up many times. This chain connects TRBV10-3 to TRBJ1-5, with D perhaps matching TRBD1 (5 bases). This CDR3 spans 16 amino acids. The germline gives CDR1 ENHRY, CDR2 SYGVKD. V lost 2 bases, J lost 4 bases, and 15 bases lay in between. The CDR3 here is CAISEGQGPGNQPQHF. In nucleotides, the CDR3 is TGTGCCATCAGTGAGGGGCAGGGCCCCGGGAATCAGCCCCAGCATTTT.

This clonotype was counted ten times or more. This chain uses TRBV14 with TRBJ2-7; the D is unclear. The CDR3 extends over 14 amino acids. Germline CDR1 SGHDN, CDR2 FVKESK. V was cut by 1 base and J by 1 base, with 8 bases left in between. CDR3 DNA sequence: TGTGCCAGCAGCCAAGGTCCCTATTCCTACGAGCAGTACGTC. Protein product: CASSQGPYSYEQYV.

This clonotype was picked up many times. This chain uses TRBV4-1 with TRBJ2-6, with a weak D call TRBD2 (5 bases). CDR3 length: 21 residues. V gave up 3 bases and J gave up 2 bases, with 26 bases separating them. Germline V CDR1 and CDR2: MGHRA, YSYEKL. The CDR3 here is CASSHTRYGGRYQPGANVLTF. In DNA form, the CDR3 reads TGCGCCAGCAGCCACACCCGGTATGGAGGCAGGTATCAACCTGGGGCCAACGTCCTGACTTTC.

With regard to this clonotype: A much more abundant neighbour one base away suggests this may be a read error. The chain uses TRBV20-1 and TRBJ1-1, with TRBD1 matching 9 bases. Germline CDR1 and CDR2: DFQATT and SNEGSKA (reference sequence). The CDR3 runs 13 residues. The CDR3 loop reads CCANGQGRFFAFF. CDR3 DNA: TGCTGTGCTAACGGACAGGGGAGGTTTTTCGCTTTCTTT.

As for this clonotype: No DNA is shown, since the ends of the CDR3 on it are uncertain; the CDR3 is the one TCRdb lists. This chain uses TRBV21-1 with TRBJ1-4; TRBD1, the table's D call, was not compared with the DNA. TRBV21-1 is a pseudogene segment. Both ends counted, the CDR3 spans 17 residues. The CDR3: CASSSWGVGTWAEKLFF.

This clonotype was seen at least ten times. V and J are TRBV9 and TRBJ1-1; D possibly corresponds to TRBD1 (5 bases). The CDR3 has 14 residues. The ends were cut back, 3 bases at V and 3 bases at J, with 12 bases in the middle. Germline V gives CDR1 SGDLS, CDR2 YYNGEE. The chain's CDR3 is CASSEGPNYTEAFF. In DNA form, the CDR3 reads TGTGCCAGCAGCGAGGGACCTAACTACACTGAAGCTTTCTTT.

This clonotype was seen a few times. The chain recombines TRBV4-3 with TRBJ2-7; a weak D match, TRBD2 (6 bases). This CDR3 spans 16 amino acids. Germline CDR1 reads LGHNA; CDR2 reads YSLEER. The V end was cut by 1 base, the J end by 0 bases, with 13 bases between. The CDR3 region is CASSQGTGGSSYEQYF. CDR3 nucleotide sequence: TGCGCCAGCAGCCAAGGTACTGGGGGGAGCTCCTACGAGCAGTACTTC.

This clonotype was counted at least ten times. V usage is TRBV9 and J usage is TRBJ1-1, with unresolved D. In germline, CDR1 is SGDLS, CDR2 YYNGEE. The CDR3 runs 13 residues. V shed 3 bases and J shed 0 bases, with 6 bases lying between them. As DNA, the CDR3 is TGTGCCAGCAGCGGCAGCCTGAACACTGAAGCTTTCTTT. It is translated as CASSGSLNTEAFF.

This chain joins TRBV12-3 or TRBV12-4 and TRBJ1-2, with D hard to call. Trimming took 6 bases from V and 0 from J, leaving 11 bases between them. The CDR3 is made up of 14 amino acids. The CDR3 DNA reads TGTGCCAGCAGGTACGGCGGCGCTAACTATGGCTACACCTTC. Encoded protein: CASRYGGANYGYTF.

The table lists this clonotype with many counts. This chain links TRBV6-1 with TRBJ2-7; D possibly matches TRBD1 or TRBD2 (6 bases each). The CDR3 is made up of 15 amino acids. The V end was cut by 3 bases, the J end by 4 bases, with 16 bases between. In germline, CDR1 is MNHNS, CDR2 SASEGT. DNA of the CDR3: TGTGCCAGCAGTGAGCTAGGGGGGTCTTTATACGAGCAGTACTTC. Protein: CASSELGGSLYEQYF.

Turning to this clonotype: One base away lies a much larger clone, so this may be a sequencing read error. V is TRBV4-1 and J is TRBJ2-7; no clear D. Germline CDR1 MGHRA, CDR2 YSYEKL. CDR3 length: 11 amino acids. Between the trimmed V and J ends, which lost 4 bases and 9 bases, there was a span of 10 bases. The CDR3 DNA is TGCGCCAGCAGCCGAGACAACGGGCAGTACTTC. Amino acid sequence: CASSRDNGQYF.